This T cell receptor (beta chain) stems from a study of regulatory T cells in long-lasting Graves disease. Specified time point: persistent/refractory GD, antithyroid drugs over 5 years with positive TRAb. There was RNA extracted from PBMCs, and the TCR library was made from it. Sequencing libraries for TCR beta were prepared with iRepertoire HTBI primers and Arm-PCR of CDR3 regions. The authors' processing: 62 TRBV and approximately 13 TRBJ segments were identified across samples. One entry per CDR3 protein, called by TCRdb with MiXCR from the multiplex PCR reads. The V and J calls come from TCRdb's annotation, not from the publication. Of 400,000 or so distinct CDR3 sequences listed, about a fifth are singletons. The CDR3 runs to 17 residues. Germline V gene lookup returns CDR1 LNHDA and CDR2 SQIVND (reference sequence). J gave up 0 bases and V 1 base, and 5 bases lay outside the gene matches.

The source was peripheral blood mononuclear cells (PBMCs), collected when the disease was refractory, from a patient treated with antithyroid drugs. The chain has TRBV19 and TRBJ1-5, with TRBD1 matching 8 bases. This TCR was recovered from a female donor with Graves disease. For the CDR3, the DNA is TGTGCCAGTAGTATAGGGGAAACAGGGGGTAGCAATCAGCCCCAGCATTTT. It encodes CASSIGETGGSNQPQHF.